The entry below gives a single T cell receptor (beta chain) sequence along with its context. Its antigen is not known. The germline V gene has CDR1 GTSNPN and CDR2 SVGIG (reference sequence). The CDR3 loop spans 15 amino acids. J was trimmed by 15 bases and V by 2 bases; bases with no gene match: 16. Every donor gave 9 to 10 milliliters of peripheral blood. PCR was performed a second time for 7 to 11 cycles using a sample-barcoded 5' primer and a J-beta primer mix. TCRdb used MiXCR to reprocess the 5' RACE reads, holding one entry per CDR3 protein. This table holds about 670,000 distinct CDR3 sequences, around 38% found once. The record originates from a study of blood T cells in healthy people across ages. The wider study: Per two T cells, template switching captured roughly one barcoded beta molecule.

General study results and limits: Changes seen in expanded clonotypes were possibly confounded by donor CMV status left unknown.

The sequenced material came from blood. This TCR was recovered from a man older than 75 in good health. V and J are TRBV30 and TRBJ2-4, with 10 bases matching TRBD1. CDR3 residues: CAWSQQTGGLITPYF. DNA for the CDR3: TGTGCCTGGAGTCAACAGACAGGGGGCCTGATTACGCCGTACTTC.